Presented here are 3 T cell receptor beta chains from one specimen sequenced in a study of blood T cells in healthy people across ages. A J-beta primer mix and a sample-barcoded 5' primer were used in a second PCR of about 7 to 11 cycles. TCRdb passed the 5' RACE reads through MiXCR, listing each CDR3 protein once. Seen here are approximately 780,000 distinct CDR3 sequences, roughly 24% observed once, and the top ten hold roughly 3.1%. These data also formed part of another study, on T cells of mothers and their children.

Sequencing was performed on blood. These receptors were taken from a boy under 18 in good health.

Here the CDR3 reads CASSPLGGVASEQYF. The CDR3 DNA reads as TGCGCCAGCAGCCCCCTTGGGGGGGTAGCGTCCGAGCAGTACTTC. The J gene is TRBJ2-5, the V gene TRBV5-1; the match to TRBD2 covers 7 bases. The end of the DNA fits TRBJ2-7 better, so the J call may be wrong. Germline loops: CDR1 SGHRS, CDR2 YFSETQ. This CDR3 is 15 amino acids long.

In this sample, this clonotype turned up a few times. V is TRBV12-5 and J is TRBJ2-3; D is unresolved. CDR3 length: 13 residues. Trimming pared 1 base from V and 6 bases from J, leaving 8 bases between. Germline CDR1 and CDR2: LGHNT and FRNRAP. The CDR3 DNA reads as TGTGCTAGTGGTTTGGGAGTCGAGGATACGCAGTATTTT. Translated: CASGLGVEDTQYF. Full variable domain (rest looked up from reference TRBV12-5 and TRBJ2-3): DARVTQTPRHKVTEMGQEVTMRCQPILGHNTVFWYRQTMMQGLELLAYFRNRAPLDDSGMPKDRFSAEMPDATLATLKIQPSEPRDSAVYFCASGLGVEDTQYFGPGTRLTVL.

The chain combines TRBV29-1 with TRBJ2-1, with D possibly called TRBD1 or TRBD2 (5 bases each). In germline, CDR1 is SQVTM, CDR2 ANQGSEA. V was pared by 3 bases and J by 0 bases, with 9 bases between. The CDR3 sequence is 14 residues long. The CDR3 DNA follows: TGCAGCGTTGATGGGGGTATCTCCTACAATGAGCAGTTCTTC. It is translated as CSVDGGISYNEQFF.